This TCR beta chain was identified during a study of cytomegalovirus exposure and HLA in healthy donors. Study outcomes and limitations: In the analysis, some V segments, TRBV6-2 and TRBV6-3 included, were excluded as indistinguishable. Roughly uniform sequencing depth across donors was assumed, possibly incorrectly. Association of a missense DCLRE1C variant with TCR beta V- and J-gene trimming was reported in a later analysis.

Researchers ran the PCR with 60 Vbeta and 13 Jbeta primers. The table came from immunoSEQ multiplex PCR; TCRdb's copy has only in-frame clones and leaves some out. The sample holds about 170,000 clones, over 70% seen once. On this clone: No antigen is known for it.

Germline loops: CDR1 MNHNY, CDR2 SVGAGI (reference sequence). The CDR3 sequence is 13 residues long. V dropped 5 bases and J dropped 7 bases, with 14 bases sitting between them. This sequence was found in a woman in her forties or fifties in good health and CMV-seropositive. The chain joins TRBV6-6 to TRBJ1-2; no definite D call. The sequencing input was PBMCs. In nucleotides, the CDR3 is TGTGCCAGCAGTGCCCCGGCGGTGGGTGGCTACACCTTC. Translation gives CASSAPAVGGYTF.